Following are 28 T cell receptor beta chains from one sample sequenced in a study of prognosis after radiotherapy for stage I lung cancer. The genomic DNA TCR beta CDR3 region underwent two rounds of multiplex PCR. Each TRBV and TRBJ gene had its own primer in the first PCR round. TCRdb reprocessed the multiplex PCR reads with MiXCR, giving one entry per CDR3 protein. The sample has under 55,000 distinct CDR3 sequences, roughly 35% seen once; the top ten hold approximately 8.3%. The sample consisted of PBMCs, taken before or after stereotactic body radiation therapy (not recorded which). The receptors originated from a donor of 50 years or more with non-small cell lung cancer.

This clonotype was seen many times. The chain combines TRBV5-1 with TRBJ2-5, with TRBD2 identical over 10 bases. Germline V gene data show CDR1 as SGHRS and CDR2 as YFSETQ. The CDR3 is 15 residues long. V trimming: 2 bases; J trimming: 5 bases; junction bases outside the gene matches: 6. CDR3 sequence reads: CASSFSGRAEETQYF. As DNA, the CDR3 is TGCGCCAGCAGCTTCAGCGGGAGGGCCGAGGAGACCCAGTACTTC.

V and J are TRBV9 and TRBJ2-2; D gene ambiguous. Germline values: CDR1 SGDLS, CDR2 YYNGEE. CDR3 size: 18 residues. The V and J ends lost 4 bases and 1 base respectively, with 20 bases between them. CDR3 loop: CASSPQVCRAVNTGELFF. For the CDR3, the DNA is TGTGCCAGCAGCCCTCAAGTTTGTAGGGCTGTGAACACCGGGGAGCTGTTTTTT.

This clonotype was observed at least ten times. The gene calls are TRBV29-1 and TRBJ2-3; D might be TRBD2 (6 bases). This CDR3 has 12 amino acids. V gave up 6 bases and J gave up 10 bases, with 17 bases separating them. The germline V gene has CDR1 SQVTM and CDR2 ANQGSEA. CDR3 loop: CSVRDLGPAQYF. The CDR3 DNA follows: TGCAGCGTCCGGGACTTAGGACCCGCGCAGTATTTT.

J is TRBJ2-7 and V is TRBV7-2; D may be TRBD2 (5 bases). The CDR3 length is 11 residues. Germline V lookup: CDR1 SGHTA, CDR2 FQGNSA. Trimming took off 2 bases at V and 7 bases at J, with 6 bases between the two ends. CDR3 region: CASSLSGEQYF. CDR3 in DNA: TGTGCCAGCAGCTTATCGGGAGAGCAGTACTTC.

CDR3 coding DNA: TGTGCCAGCAGCCCTGGGAGTTTATCCTACGAGCAGTACTTC. Translated, it gives CASSPGSLSYEQYF. This rearrangement joins TRBV11-3 to TRBJ2-7, with a possible D match to TRBD2 (5 bases). This CDR3 has 14 residues. In germline, CDR1 is SGHNT, CDR2 YENEEA. The V end lost 5 bases, the J end lost 1 base, and 12 bases lay between the germline ends.

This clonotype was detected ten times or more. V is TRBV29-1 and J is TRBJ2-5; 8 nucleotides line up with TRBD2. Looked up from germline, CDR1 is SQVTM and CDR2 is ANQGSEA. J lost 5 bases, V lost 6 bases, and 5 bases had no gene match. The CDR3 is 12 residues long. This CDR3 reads CSVVTGGETQYF. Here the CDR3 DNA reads TGCAGCGTGGTGACGGGAGGGGAGACCCAGTACTTC.

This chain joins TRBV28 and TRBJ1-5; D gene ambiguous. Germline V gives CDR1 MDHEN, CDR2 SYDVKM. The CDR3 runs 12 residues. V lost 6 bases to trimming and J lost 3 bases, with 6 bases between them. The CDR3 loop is CASSLYNQPQHF. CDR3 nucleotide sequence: TGTGCCAGCAGCCTTTACAATCAGCCCCAGCATTTT.

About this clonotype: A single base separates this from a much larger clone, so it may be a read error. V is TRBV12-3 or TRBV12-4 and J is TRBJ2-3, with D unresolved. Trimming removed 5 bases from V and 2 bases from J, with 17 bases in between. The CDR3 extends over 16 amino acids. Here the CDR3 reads CASSLAGRIDTDTQYF. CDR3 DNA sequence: TGTGCCAGCAGTCTGGCCGGACGGATTGACACAGATACGCAGTATTTT.

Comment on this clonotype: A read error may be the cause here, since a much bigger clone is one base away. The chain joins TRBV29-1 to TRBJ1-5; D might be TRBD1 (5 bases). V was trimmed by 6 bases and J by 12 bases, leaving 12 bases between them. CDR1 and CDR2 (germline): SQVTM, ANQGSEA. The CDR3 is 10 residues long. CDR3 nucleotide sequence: TGCAGCGTCCTACAGGTTTACCAGCATTTT. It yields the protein CSVLQVYQHF. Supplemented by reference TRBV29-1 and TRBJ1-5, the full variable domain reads SAVISQKPSRDICQRGTSLTIQCQVDSQVTMMFWYRQQPGQSLTLIATANQGSEATYESGFVIDKFPISRPNLTFSTLTVSNMSPEDSSIYLCSVLQVYQHFGDGTRLSIL.

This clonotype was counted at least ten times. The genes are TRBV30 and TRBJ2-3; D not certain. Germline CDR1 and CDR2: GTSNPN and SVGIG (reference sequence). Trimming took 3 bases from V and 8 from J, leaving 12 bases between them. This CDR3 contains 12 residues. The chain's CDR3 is CAWSQSRATQYF. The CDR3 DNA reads TGTGCCTGGAGCCAGTCTAGAGCTACGCAGTATTTT.

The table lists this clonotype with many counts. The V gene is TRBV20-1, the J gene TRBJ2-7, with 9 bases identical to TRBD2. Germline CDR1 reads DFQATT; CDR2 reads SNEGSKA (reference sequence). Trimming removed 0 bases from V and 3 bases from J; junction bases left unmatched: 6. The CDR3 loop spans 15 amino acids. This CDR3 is CSARDPAGGDYEQYF. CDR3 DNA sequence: TGCAGTGCTAGAGATCCGGCGGGAGGGGACTACGAGCAGTACTTC.

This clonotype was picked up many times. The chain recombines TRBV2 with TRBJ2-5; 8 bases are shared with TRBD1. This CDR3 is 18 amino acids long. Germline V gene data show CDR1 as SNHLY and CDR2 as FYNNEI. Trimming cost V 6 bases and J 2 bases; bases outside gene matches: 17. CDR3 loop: CASRFLKGTGSDQETQYF. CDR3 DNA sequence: TGTGCCAGCAGATTCCTAAAGGGGACAGGATCTGATCAAGAGACCCAGTACTTC.

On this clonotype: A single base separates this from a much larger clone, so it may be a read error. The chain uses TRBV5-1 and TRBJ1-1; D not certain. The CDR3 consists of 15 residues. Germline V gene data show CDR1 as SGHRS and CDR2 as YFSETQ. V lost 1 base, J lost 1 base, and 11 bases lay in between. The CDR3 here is CASSLSTIWNTEAFF. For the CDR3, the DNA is TGCGCCAGCAGCTTGTCGACCATCTGGAACACTGAAGCTTTCTTT.

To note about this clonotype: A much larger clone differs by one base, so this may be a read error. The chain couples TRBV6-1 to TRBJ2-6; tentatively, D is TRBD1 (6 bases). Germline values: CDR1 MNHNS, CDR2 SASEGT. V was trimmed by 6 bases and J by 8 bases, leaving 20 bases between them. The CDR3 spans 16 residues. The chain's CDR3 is CASSPFSGAGSNVLTF. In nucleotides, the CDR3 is TGTGCCAGCAGCCCATTCTCAGGGGCCGGGTCCAACGTCCTGACTTTC.

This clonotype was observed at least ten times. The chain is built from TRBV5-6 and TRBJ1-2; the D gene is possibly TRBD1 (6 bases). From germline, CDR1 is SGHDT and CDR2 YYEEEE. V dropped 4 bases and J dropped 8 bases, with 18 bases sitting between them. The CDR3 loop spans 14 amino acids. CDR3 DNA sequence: TGTGCCAGCAGCGGTCAACAGGGAATTTTAGGCTACACCTTC. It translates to CASSGQQGILGYTF.

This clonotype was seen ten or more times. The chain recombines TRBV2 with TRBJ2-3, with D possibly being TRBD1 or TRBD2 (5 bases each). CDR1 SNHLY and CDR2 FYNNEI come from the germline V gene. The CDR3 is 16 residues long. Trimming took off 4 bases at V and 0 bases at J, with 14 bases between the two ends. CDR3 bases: TGTGCCAGCAGTGGAGGGTGGGGGATTAGCACAGATACGCAGTATTTT. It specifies CASSGGWGISTDTQYF.

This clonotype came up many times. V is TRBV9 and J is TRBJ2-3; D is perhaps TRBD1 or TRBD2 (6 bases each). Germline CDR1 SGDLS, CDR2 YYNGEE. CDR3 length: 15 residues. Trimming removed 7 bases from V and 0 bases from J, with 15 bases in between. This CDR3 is CASGGRGASTDTQYF. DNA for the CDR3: TGTGCCAGCGGCGGTAGGGGGGCTAGCACAGATACGCAGTATTTT.

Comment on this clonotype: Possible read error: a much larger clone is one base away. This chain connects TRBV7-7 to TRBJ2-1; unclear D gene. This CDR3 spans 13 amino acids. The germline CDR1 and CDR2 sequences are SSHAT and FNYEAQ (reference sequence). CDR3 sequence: CASSLGLESEQFF. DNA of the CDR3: TGTGCTAGCAGCTTAGGGCTAGAGAGTGAGCAGTTCTTC. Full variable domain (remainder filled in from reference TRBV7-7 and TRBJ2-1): GAGVSQSPRYKVTKRGQDVTLRCDPISSHATLYWYQQALGQGPEFLTYFNYEAQPDKSGLPSDRFSAERPEGSISTLTIQRTEQRDSAMYRCASSLGLESEQFFGPGTRLTVL.

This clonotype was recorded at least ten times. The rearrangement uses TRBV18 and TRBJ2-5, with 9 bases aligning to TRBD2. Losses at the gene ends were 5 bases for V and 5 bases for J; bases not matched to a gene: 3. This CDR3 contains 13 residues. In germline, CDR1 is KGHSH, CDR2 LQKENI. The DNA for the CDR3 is TGTGCCAGCTCAGTAGCGGGGGCGGAGACCCAGTACTTC. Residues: CASSVAGAETQYF.

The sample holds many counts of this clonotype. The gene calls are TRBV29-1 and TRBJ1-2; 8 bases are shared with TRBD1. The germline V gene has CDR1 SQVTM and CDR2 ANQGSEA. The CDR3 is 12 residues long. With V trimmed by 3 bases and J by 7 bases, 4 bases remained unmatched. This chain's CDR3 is CSVEPGGRGYTF. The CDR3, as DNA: TGCAGCGTTGAGCCAGGGGGCCGTGGCTACACCTTC.

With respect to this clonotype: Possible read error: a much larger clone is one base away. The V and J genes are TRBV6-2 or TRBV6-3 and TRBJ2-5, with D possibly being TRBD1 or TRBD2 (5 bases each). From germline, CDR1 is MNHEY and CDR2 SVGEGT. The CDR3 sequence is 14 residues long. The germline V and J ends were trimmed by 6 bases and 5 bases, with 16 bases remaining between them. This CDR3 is CASRLPGKGETQYF. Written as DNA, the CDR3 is TGTGCCAGCAGGCTCCCCGGGAAGGGGGAGACCCAGTACTTC.

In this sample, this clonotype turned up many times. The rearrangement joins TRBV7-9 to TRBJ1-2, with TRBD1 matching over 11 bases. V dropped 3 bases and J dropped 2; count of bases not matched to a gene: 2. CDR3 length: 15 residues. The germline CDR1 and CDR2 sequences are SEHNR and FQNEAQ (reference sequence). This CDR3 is CASSFGQGANYGYTF. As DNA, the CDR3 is TGTGCCAGCAGCTTCGGACAGGGGGCAAACTATGGCTACACCTTC.

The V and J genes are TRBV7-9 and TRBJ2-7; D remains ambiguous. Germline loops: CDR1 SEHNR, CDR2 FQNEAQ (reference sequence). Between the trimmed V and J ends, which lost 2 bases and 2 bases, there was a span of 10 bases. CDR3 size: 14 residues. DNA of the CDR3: TGTGCCAGCAGCTTATCGCATGGGGCCTACGAGCAGTACTTC. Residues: CASSLSHGAYEQYF.

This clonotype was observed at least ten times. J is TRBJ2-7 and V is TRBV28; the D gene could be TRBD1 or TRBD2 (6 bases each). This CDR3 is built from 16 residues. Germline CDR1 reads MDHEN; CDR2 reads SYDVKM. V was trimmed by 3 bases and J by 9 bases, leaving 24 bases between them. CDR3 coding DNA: TGTGCCAGCAGTTTGGGCGCACTCTTCCGGGGGCAAGGGCAGTACTTC. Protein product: CASSLGALFRGQGQYF.

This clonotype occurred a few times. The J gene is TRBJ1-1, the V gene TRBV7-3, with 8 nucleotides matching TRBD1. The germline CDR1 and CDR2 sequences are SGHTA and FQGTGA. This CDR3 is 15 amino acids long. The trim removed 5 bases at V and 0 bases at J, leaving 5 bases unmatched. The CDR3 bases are TGTGCCAGCAGCCTAAACAGGGGGATGAACACTGAAGCTTTCTTT. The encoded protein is CASSLNRGMNTEAFF.

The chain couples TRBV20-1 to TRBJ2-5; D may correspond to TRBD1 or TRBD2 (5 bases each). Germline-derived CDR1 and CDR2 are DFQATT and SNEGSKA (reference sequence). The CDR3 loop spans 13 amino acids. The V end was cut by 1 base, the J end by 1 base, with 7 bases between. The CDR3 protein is CSARVGTQETQYF. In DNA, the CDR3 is TGCAGTGCTAGAGTAGGGACCCAAGAGACCCAGTACTTC.

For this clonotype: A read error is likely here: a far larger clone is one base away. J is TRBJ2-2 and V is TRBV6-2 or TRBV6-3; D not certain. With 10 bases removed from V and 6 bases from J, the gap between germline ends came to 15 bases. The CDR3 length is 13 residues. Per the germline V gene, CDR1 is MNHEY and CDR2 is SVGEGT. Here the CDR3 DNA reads TGTGCCATCAGCCGGAAGGTCGCCGGGGAGCTGTTTTTT. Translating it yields CAISRKVAGELFF.

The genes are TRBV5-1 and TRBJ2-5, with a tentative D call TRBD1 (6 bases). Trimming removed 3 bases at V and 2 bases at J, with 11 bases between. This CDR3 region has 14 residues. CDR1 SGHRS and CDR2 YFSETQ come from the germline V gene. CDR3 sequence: CASSSGTTQETQYF. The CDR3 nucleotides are TGCGCCAGCAGCTCCGGGACAACACAAGAGACCCAGTACTTC. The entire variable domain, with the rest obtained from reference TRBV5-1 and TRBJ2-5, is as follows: KAGVTQTPRYLIKTRGQQVTLSCSPISGHRSVSWYQQTPGQGLQFLFEYFSETQRNKGNFPGRFSGRQFSNSRSEMNVSTLELGDSALYLCASSSGTTQETQYFGPGTRLLVL.